The sequence of this T cell receptor beta chain was determined in a study of beta chain features in type 1 diabetes. Notes on this clone: What it binds is unknown.

The entirety of the isolated RNA underwent reverse transcription, so expressed TCRB transcripts were sequenced. Generated by immunoSEQ multiplex PCR, the TCRdb table keeps only in-frame clones and is missing some. The sample lists 200,000 to 250,000 clones; approximately 13% were seen once. Blood was collected once per donor into heparin, averaging about 100 mL. The J segment lost 11 bases and the V segment lost 0 bases, leaving 7 bases of the junction unmatched. The V gene's germline CDR1 is SEHNR and CDR2 FQNEAQ (reference sequence). This CDR3 region has 16 residues. Overall study findings and caveats: Diminished insertions and augmented deletions at VDJ junctions characterized type 1 diabetes patients. Within each of all four CD4+ subsets, Type 1 diabetes patients had TCRB CDR3s that were moderately but significantly shorter.

The sample comprised naive CD4+ T cells from blood. The clonotype originates from a man between 25 and 39 years old with type 1 diabetes. The V and J genes are TRBV7-9 and TRBJ1-6; 10 nucleotides line up with TRBD1. This CDR3 is CASSLARPGQGPPLHF. CDR3 coding DNA: TGTGCCAGCAGCTTAGCGAGGCCGGGACAGGGGCCACCCCTCCACTTT.